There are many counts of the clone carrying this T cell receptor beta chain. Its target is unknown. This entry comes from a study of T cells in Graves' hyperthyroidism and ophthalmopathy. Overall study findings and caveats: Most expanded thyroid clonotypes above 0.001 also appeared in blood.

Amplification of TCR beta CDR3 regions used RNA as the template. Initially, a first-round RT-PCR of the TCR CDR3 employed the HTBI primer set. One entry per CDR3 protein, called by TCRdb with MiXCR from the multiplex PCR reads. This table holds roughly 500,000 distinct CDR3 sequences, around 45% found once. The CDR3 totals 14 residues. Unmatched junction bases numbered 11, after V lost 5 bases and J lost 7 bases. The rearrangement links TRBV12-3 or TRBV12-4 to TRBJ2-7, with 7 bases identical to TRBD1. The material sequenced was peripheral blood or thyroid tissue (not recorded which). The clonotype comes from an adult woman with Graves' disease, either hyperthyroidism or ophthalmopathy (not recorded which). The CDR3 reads CASSLGQEASEQYF. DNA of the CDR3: TGTGCCAGCAGTCTCGGACAGGAGGCCTCTGAGCAGTACTTC.